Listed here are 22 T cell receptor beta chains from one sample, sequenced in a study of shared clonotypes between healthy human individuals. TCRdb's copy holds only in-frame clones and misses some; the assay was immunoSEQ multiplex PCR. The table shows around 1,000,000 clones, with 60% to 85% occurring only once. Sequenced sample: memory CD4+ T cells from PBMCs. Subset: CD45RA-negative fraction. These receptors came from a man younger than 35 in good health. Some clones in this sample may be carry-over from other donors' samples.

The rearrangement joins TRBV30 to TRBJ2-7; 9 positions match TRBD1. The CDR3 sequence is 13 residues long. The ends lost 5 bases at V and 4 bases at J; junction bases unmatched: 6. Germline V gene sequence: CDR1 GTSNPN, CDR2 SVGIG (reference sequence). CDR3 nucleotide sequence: TGTGCCTGGGGGACAGGGAAGGGGTACGAGCAGTACTTC. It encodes CAWGTGKGYEQYF.

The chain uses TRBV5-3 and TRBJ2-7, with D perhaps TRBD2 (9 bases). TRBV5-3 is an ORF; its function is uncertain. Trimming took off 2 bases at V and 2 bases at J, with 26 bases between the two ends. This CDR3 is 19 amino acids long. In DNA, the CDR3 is TGTGCCAGAAGCTTTAATGGGACAGGAGCGACTAGCGGAACCTACGAGCAGTACTTC. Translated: CARSFNGTGATSGTYEQYF.

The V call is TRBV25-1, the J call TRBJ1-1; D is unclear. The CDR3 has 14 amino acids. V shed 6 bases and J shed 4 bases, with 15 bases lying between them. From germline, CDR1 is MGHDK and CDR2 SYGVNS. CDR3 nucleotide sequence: TGTGCCAGCAGGATGCGGGCCGGGAGCACTGAAGCTTTCTTT. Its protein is CASRMRAGSTEAFF. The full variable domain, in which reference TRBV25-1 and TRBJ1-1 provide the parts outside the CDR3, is EADIYQTPRYLVIGTGKKITLECSQTMGHDKMYWYQQDPGMELHLIHYSYGVNSTEKGDLSSESTVSRIRTEHFPLTLESARPSHTSQYLCASRMRAGSTEAFFGQGTRLTVV.

The CDR3 DNA reads as TGTGCCAGCAGTTTATTGTCAGGAGGCACTATTCAGCCCCAGCATTTT. Residues: CASSLLSGGTIQPQHF. The gene calls are TRBV28 and TRBJ1-5; D remains unclear. The CDR3 sequence is 16 residues long. Per germline, CDR1 MDHEN and CDR2 SYDVKM. The ends were cut back, 1 base at V and 6 bases at J, with 16 bases in the middle.

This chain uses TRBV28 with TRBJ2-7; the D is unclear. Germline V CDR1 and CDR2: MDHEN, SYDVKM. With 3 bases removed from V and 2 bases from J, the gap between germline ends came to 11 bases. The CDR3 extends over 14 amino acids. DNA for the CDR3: TGTGCCAGCAGTTTCCCCAGAAGTACCTACGAGCAGTACTTC. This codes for CASSFPRSTYEQYF.

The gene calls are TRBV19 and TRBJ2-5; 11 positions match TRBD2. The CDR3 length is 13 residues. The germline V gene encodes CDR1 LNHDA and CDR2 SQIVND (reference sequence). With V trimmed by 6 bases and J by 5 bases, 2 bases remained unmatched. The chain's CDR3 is CASRGLAEETQYF. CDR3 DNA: TGTGCCAGTAGGGGACTAGCGGAGGAGACCCAGTACTTC.

CDR3 amino acids: CASSPGAGRGTDTQYF. In DNA, the CDR3 is TGTGCCAGCAGCCCGGGGGCGGGACGGGGGACAGATACGCAGTATTTT. The V and J genes are TRBV9 and TRBJ2-3; D possibly matches TRBD1 or TRBD2 (6 bases each). Trimming took off 4 bases at V and 3 bases at J, with 18 bases between the two ends. The CDR3 is 16 amino acids. Germline assignment: CDR1 SGDLS and CDR2 YYNGEE.

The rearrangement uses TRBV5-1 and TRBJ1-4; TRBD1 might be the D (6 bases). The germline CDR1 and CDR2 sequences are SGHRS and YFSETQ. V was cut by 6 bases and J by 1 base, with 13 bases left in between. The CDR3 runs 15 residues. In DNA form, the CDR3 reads TGCGCCAGCAAGGGGGAGACTATAACTAATGAAAAACTGTTTTTT. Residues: CASKGETITNEKLFF.

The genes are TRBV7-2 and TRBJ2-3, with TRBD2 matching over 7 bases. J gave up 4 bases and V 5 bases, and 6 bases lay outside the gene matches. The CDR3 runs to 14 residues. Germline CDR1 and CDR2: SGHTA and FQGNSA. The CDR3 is CASSTYGRPDTQYF. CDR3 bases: TGTGCCAGCAGCACCTACGGGAGGCCAGATACGCAGTATTTT.

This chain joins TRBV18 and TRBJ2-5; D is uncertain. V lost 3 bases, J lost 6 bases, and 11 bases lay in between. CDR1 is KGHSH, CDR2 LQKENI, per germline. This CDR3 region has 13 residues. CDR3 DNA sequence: TGTGCCAGCTCACCCGAAGGGCGGCAGACCCAGTACTTC. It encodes CASSPEGRQTQYF.

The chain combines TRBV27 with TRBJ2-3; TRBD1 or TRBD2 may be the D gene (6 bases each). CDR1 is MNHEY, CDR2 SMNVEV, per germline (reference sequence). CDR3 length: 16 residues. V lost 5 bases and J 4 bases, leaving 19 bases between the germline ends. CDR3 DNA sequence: TGTGCCAGCAGTACCCCTCGGGGGCGCATCGCAGATACGCAGTATTTT. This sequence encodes CASSTPRGRIADTQYF.

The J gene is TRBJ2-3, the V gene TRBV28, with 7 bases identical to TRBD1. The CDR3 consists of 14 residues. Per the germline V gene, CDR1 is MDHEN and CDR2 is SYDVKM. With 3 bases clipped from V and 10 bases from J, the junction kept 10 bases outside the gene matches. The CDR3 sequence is CASSFGQDPSPQYF. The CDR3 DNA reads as TGTGCCAGCAGTTTCGGACAGGACCCTTCTCCGCAGTATTTT.

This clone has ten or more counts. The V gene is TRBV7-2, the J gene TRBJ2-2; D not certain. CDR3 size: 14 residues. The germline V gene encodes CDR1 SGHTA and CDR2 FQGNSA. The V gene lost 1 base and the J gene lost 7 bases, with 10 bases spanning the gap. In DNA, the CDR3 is TGTGCCAGCAGCTTAGGGCCCTATGACGGGGAGCTGTTTTTT. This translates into CASSLGPYDGELFF.

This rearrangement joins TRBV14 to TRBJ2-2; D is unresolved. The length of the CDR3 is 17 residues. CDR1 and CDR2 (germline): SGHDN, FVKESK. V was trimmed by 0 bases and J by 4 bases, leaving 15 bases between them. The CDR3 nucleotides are TGTGCCAGCAGCCAAGATCGGAATGAGGACCTCACCGGGGAGCTGTTTTTT. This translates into CASSQDRNEDLTGELFF.

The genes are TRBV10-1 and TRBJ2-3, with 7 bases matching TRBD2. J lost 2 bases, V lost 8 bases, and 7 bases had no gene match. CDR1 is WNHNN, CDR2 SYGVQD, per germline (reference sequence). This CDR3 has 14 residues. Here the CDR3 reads CASGGDYPTDTQYF. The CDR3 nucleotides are TGCGCCAGCGGAGGGGACTACCCCACAGATACGCAGTATTTT.

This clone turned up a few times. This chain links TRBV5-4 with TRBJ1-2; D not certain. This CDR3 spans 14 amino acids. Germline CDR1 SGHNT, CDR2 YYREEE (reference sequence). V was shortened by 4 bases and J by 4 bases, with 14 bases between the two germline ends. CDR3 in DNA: TGTGCCAGCAGCCACCCCCGGGGAGGCTATGGCTACACCTTC. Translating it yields CASSHPRGGYGYTF.

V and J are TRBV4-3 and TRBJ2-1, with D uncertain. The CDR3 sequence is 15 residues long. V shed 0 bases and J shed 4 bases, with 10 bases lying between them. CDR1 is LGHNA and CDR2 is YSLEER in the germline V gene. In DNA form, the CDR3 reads TGCGCCAGCAGCCAAGAATTCGGAACGTACAATGAGCAGTTCTTC. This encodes CASSQEFGTYNEQFF.

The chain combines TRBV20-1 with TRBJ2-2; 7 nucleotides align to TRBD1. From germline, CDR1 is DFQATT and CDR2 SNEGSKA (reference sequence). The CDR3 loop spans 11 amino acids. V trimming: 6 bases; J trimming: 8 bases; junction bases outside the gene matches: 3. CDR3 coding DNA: TGCAGTGCCACAGGGGAGGGGGAGCTGTTTTTT. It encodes CSATGEGELFF.

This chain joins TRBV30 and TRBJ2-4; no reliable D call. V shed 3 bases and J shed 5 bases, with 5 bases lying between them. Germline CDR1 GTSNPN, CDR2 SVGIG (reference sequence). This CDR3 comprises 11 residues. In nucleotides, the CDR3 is TGTGCCTGGAGATCGGAAAACATTCAGTACTTC. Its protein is CAWRSENIQYF.

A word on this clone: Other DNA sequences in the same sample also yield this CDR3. CDR3 DNA sequence: TGTGCCTGGAGGACTGGGACAGATAATTCACCCCTCCACTTT. This gives the protein CAWRTGTDNSPLHF. The rearrangement links TRBV30 to TRBJ1-6, with TRBD1 matching 7 bases. This CDR3 contains 14 residues. In germline, CDR1 is GTSNPN, CDR2 SVGIG (reference sequence). Trimming at V came to 3 bases and at J to 5 bases, leaving 4 bases not matched to a gene. The full variable domain, completed using reference TRBV30 and TRBJ1-6, is SQTIHQWPATLVQPVGSPLSLECTVEGTSNPNLYWYRQAAGRGLQLLFYSVGIGQISSEVPQNLSASRPQDRQFILSSKKLLLSDSGFYLCAWRTGTDNSPLHFGNGTRLTVT.

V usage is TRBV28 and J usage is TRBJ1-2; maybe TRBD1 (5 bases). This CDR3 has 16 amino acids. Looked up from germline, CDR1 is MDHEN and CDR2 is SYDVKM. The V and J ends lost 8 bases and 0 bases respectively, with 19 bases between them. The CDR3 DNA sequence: TGTGCCAGCTCCCGGGGGGGAGAGCGGGCTAACTATGGCTACACCTTC. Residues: CASSRGGERANYGYTF.

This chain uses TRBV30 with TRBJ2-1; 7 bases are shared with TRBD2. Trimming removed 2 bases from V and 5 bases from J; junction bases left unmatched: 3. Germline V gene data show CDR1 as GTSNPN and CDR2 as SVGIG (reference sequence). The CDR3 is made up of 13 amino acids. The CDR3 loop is CAWSLAANNEQFF. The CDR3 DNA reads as TGTGCCTGGAGTCTAGCGGCGAACAATGAGCAGTTCTTC.